This TCR beta chain was documented in a study of OX40 agonist ivuxolimab in advanced cancers. At the level of the study: Ivuxolimab was administered intravenously to patients at 0.01 to 10 mg/kg every 2 weeks.

Unmatched junction bases numbered 4, after V lost 4 bases and J lost 2 bases. CDR1 is SGDLS and CDR2 is YYNGEE in the germline V gene. The CDR3 extends over 15 amino acids. Patients were ruled out by autoimmune disease history or systemic immunosuppression. Concerning this clone itself: Its cognate antigen is unknown.

Measured with immunoSEQ multiplex PCR; TCRdb has only the in-frame clones, and not every one. This sample has fewer than 80,000 clones, with 85% found just once. General study findings and limits: The authors also found low normalized T-cell clonal expansion in some nonresponders.

The origin of this receptor is an adult with an advanced solid tumor such as melanoma, head and neck, liver or kidney cancer. Sequencing used CD4+ or CD8+ T cells sorted from blood, obtained in a trial of the OX40 agonist ivuxolimab. The chain combines TRBV9 with TRBJ2-7; TRBD2 aligns across 12 bases. CDR3 bases: TGTGCCAGCAGCCCCGGACTAGCGGGGACCTACGAGCAGTACTTC. It yields the protein CASSPGLAGTYEQYF.